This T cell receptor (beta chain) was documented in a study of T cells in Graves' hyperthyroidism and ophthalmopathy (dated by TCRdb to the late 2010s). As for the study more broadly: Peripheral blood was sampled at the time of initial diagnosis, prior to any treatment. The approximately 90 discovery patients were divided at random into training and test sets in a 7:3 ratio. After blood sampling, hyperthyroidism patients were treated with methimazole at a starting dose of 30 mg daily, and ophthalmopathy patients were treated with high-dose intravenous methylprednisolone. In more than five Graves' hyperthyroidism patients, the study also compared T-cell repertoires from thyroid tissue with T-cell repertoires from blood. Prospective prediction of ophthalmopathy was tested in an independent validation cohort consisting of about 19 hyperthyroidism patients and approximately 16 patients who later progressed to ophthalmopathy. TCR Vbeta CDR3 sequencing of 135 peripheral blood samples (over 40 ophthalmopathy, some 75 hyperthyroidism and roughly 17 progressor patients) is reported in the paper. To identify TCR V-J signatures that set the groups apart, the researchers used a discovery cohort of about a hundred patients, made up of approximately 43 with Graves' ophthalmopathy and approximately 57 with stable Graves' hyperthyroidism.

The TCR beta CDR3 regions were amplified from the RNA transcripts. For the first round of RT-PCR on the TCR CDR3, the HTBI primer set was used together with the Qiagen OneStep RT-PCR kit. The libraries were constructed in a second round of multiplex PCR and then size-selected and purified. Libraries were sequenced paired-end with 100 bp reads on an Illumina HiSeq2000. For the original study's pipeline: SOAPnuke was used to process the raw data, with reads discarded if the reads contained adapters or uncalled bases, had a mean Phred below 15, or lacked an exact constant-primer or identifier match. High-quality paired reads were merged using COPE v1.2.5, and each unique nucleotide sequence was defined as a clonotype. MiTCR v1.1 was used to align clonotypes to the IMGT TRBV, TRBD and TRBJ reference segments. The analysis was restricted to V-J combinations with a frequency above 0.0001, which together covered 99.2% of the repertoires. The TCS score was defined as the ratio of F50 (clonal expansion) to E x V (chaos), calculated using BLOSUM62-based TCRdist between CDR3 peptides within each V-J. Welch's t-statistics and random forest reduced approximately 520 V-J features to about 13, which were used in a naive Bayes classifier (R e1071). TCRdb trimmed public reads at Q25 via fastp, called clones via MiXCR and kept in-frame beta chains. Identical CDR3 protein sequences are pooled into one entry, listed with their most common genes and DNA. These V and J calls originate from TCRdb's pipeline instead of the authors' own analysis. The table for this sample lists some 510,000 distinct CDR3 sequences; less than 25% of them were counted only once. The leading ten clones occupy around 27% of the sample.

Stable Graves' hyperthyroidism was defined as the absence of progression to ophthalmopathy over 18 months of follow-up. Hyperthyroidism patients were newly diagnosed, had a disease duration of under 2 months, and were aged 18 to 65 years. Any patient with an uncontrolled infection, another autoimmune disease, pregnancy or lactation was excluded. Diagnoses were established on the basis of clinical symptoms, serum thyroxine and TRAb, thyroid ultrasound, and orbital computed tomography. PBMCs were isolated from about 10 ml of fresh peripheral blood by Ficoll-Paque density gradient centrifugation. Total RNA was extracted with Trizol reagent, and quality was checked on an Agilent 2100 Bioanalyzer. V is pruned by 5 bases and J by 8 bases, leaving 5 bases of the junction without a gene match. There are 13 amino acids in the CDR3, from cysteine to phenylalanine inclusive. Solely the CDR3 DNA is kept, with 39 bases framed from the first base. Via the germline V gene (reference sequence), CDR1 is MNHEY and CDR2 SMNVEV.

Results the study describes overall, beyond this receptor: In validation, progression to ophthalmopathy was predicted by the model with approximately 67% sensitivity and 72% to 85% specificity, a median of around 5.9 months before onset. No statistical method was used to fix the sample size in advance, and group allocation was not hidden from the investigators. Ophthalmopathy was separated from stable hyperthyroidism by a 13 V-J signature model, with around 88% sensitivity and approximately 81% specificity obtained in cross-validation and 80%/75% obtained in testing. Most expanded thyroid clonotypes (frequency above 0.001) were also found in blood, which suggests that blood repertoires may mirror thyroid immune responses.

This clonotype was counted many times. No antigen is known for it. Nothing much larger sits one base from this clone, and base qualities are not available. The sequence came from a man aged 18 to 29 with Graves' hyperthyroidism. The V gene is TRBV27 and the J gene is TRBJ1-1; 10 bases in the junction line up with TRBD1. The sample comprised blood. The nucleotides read TGTGCCAGCAGTGACAGGGGGCGAGGGGAAGCTTTCTTT. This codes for CASSDRGRGEAFF.